The clone carrying this TCR beta chain was recorded only once. In the original processing: Amplification of reference gene primers was used by the study to estimate nucleated cell counts. Using immunoSEQ multiplex PCR, the repertoire was profiled, and TCRdb retains in-frame clones only, with some absent. V and J calls and clone size follow that table, whereas D and trimming were derived from the DNA. The table lists about 190,000 clones, just under 85% of them singletons, with 4.5% to 5.5% in the top ten. The sample comes from a study of blood T cell repertoires in COVID-19. At the level of the study: Spain, Italy and the United States supplied samples that represented acute and convalescent COVID-19. T cells, B-cell-depleted T cells, or PBMCs provided the cDNA or gDNA that served as material.

CDR1 SGHTA and CDR2 FQGTGA come from the germline V gene. V shed 3 bases and J 8 bases; nucleotides not matched to a gene: 14. This CDR3 is 17 amino acids long. The sample consisted of peripheral blood. The TCR originated in a woman between 70 and 85 years old with active or convalescent COVID-19. The chain combines TRBV7-3 with TRBJ1-4; TRBD1 aligns across 8 bases. Here the CDR3 reads CASSFPAQGAIREKLFF. In DNA form, the CDR3 reads TGTGCCAGCAGCTTCCCGGCCCAGGGGGCCATAAGGGAAAAACTGTTTTTT.